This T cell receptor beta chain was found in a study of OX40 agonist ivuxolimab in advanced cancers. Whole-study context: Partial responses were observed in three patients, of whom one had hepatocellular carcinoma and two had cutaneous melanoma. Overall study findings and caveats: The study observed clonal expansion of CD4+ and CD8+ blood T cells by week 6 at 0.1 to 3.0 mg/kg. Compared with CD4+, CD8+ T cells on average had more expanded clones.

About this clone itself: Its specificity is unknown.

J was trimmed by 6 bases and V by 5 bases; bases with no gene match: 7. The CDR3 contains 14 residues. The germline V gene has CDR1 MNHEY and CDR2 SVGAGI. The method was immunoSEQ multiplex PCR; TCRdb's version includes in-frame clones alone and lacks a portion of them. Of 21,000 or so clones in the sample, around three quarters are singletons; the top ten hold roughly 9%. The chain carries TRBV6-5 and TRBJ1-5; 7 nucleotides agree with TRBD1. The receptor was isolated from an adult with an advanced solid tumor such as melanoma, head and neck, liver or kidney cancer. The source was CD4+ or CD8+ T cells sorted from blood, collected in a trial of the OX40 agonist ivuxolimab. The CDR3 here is CASSRQGPAQPQHF. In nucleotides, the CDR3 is TGTGCCAGCAGTCGACAGGGTCCGGCTCAGCCCCAGCATTTT.